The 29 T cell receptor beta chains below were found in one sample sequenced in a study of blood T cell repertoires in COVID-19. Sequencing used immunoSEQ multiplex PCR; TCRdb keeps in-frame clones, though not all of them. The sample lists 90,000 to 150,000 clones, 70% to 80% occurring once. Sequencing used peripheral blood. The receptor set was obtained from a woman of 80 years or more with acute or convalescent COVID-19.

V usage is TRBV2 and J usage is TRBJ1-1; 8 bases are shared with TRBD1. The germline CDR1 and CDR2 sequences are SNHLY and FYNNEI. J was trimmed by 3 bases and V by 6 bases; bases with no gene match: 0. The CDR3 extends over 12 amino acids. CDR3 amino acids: CASRGQDTEAFF. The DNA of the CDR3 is TGTGCCAGCAGGGGACAGGACACTGAAGCTTTCTTT.

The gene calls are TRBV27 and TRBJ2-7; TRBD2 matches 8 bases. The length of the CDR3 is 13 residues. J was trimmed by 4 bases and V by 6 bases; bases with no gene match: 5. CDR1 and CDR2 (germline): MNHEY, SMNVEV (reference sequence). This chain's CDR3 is CASRTSGLYEQYF. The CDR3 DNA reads TGTGCCAGCAGAACTAGCGGTTTATACGAGCAGTACTTC.

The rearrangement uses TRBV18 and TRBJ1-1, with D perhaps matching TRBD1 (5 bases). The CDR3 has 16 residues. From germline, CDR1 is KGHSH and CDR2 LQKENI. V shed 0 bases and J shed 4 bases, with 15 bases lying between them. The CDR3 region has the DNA TGTGCCAGCTCACCACCGCGAACTGGGGGAGGCACTGAAGCTTTCTTT. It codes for CASSPPRTGGGTEAFF.

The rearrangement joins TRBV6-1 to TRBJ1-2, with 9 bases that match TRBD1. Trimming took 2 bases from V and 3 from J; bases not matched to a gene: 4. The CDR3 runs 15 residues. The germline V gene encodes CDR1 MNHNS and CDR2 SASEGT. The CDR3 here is CASSERGQGYYGYTF. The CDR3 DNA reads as TGTGCCAGCAGTGAAAGGGGACAGGGCTACTATGGCTACACCTTC.

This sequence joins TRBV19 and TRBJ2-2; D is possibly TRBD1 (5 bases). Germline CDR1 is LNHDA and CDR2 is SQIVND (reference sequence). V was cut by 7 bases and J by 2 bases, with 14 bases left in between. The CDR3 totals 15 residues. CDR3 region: CASNRQGINTGELFF. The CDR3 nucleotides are TGTGCCAGTAACCGGCAGGGCATAAACACCGGGGAGCTGTTTTTT. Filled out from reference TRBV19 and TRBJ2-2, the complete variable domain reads DGGITQSPKYLFRKEGQNVTLSCEQNLNHDAMYWYRQDPGQGLRLIYYSQIVNDFQKGDIAEGYSVSREKKESFPLTVTSAQKNPTAFYLCASNRQGINTGELFFGEGSRLTVL.

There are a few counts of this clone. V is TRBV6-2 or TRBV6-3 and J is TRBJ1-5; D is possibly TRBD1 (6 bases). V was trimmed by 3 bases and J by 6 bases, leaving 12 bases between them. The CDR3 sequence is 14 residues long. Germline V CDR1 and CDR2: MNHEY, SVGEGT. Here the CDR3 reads CASSYRGDIQPQHF. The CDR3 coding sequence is TGTGCCAGCAGTTATCGGGGGGACATTCAGCCCCAGCATTTT.

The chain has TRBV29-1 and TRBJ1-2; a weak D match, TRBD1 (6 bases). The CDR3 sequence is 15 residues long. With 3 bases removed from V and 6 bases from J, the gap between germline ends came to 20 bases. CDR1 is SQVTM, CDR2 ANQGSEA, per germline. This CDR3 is CSVDGDTHFVDGYTF. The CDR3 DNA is TGCAGCGTTGACGGGGACACCCATTTTGTCGATGGCTACACCTTC.

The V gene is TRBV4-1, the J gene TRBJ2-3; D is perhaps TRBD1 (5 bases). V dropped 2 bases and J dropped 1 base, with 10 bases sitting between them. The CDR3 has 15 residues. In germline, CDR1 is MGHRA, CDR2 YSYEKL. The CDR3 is CASSQIKGGTDTQYF. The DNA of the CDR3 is TGCGCCAGCAGCCAAATAAAAGGGGGCACAGATACGCAGTATTTT.

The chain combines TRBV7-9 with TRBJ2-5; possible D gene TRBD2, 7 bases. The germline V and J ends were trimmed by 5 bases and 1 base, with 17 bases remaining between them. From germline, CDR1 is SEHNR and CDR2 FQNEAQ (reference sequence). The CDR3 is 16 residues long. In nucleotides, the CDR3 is TGTGCCAGCAGCCTCGCGGGGGCGTCTTTCCAAGAGACCCAGTACTTC. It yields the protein CASSLAGASFQETQYF.

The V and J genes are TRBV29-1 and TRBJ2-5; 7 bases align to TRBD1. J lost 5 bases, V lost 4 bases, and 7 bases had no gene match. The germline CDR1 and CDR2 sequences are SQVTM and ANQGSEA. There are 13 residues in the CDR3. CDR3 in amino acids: CSVAETGWETQYF. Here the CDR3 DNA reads TGCAGCGTTGCCGAGACAGGGTGGGAGACCCAGTACTTC.

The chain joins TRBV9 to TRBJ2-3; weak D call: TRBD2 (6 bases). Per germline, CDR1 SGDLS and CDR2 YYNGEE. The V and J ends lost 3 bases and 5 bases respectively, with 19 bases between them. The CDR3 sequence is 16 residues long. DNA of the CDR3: TGTGCCAGCAGCGCCCTCCTCGGGAGCGCGGGAGATACGCAGTATTTT. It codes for CASSALLGSAGDTQYF.

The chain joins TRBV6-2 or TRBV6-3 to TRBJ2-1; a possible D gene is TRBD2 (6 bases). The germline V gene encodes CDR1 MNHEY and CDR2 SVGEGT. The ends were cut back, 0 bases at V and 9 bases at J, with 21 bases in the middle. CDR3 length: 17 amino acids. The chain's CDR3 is CASSYSGERVNIGEQFF. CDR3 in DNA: TGTGCCAGCAGTTACTCGGGGGAGCGGGTGAATATCGGTGAGCAGTTCTTC.

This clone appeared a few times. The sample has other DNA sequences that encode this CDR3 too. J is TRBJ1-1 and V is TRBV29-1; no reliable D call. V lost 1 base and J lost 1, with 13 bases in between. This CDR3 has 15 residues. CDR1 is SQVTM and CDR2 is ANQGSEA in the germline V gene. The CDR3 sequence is CSVEGRVWGNTEAFF. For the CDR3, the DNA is TGCAGCGTTGAAGGGAGGGTGTGGGGGAACACTGAAGCTTTCTTT.

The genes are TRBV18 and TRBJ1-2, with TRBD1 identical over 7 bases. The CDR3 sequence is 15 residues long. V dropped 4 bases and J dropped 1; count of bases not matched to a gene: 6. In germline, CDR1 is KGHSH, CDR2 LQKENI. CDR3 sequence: CASSHTGDINYGYTF. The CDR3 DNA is TGTGCCAGCTCACATACAGGGGACATTAACTATGGCTACACCTTC.

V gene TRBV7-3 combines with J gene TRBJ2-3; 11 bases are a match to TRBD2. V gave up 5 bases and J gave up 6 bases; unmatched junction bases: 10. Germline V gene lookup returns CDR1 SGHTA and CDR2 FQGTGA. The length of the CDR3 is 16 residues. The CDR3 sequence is CASSPRLAGGGDTQYF. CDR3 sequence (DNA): TGTGCCAGCAGCCCCCGTCTAGCGGGAGGCGGGGATACGCAGTATTTT.

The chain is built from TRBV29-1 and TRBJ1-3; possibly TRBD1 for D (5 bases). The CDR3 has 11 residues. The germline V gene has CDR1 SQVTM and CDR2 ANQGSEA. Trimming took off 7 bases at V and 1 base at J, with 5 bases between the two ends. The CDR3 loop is CSGQSGNTIYF. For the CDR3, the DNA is TGCAGCGGACAGTCTGGAAACACCATATATTTT.

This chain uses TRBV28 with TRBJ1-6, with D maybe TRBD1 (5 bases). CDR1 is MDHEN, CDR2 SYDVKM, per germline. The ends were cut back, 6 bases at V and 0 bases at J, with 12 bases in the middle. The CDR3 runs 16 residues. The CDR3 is CASRPGGSSYNSPLHF. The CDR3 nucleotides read TGTGCCAGCAGGCCCGGGGGAAGCTCCTATAATTCACCCCTCCACTTT. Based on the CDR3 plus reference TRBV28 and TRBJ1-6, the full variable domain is DVKVTQSSRYLVKRTGEKVFLECVQDMDHENMFWYRQDPGLGLRLIYFSYDVKMKEKGDIPEGYSVSREKKERFSLILESASTNQTSMYLCASRPGGSSYNSPLHFGNGTRLTVT.

CDR3 residues: CASSLESTAGGQVGTQYF. The CDR3 region has the DNA TGTGCCAGCAGCTTAGAAAGTACAGCGGGGGGGCAGGTTGGTACGCAGTATTTT. The chain links TRBV7-6 to TRBJ2-3, with 10 bases matching TRBD2. CDR1 is SGHVS, CDR2 FNYEAQ, per germline. The CDR3 is made up of 18 amino acids. V shed 1 base, J shed 8 bases, and the junction held 15 bases outside the gene matches.

The DNA for the CDR3 is TGTGCCAGCAGCCCTACAGTAAGGATAGCCAAAAACATTCAGTACTTC. Protein product: CASSPTVRIAKNIQYF. This sequence joins TRBV7-2 and TRBJ2-4; no clear D. V was trimmed by 5 bases and J by 0 bases, leaving 14 bases between them. CDR1 and CDR2 from the germline V gene are SGHTA and FQGNSA. This CDR3 contains 16 residues.

The CDR3 sequence: CASSYNTGALAEAFF. The CDR3 DNA reads as TGTGCCAGCAGTTACAATACAGGGGCGCTCGCTGAAGCTTTCTTT. The chain carries TRBV6-2 or TRBV6-3 and TRBJ1-1; TRBD1 matches 7 bases. CDR3 length: 15 residues. Trimming at V came to 2 bases and at J to 6 bases, leaving 9 bases not matched to a gene. Germline CDR1 reads MNHEY; CDR2 reads SVGEGT.

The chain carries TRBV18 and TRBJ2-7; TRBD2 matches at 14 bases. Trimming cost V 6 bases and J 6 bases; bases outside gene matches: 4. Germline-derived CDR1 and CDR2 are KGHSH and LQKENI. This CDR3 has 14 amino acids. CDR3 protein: CASSTGLAGGEQYF. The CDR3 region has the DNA TGTGCCAGCTCCACCGGACTAGCGGGAGGCGAGCAGTACTTC.

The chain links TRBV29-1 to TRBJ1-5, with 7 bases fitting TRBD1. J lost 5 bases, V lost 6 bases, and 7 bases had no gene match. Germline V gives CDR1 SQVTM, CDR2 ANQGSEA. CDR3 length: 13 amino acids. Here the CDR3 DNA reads TGCAGCGTGTTAGACAGGGTAGATCAGCCCCAGCATTTT. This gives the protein CSVLDRVDQPQHF.

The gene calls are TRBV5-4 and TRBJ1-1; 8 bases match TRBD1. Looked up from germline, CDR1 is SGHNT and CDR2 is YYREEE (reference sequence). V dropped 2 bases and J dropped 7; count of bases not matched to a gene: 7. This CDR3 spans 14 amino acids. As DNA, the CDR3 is TGTGCCAGCAGCTTAAGGACAGGGCGAAGTGAAGCTTTCTTT. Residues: CASSLRTGRSEAFF.

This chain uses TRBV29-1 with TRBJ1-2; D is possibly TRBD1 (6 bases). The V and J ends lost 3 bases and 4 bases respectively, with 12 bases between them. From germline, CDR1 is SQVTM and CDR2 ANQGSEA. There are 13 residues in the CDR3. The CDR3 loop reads CSVDETDSYGYTF. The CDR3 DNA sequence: TGCAGCGTTGACGAGACGGACAGCTATGGCTACACCTTC.

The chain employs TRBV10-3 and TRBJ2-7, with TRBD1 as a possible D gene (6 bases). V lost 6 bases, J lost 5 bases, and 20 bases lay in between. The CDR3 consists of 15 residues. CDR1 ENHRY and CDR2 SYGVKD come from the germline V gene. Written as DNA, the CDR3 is TGTGCCATCAGCGGACCCGACAGGATCGGCAACGAGCAGTACTTC. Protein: CAISGPDRIGNEQYF.

This CDR3 is CATSTGVGTDTQYF. The CDR3 DNA reads as TGTGCCACTAGCACAGGGGTGGGCACAGATACGCAGTATTTT. The chain links TRBV19 to TRBJ2-3, with 7 bases lining up with TRBD1. V lost 10 bases to trimming and J lost 1 base; unmatched junction nucleotides: 8. Germline V gene sequence: CDR1 LNHDA, CDR2 SQIVND (reference sequence). CDR3 size: 14 residues.

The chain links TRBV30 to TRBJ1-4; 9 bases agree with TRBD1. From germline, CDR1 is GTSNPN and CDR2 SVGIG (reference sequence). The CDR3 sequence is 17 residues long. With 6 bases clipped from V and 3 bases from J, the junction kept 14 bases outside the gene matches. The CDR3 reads CACNPGTGITSNEKLFF. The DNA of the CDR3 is TGTGCCTGCAATCCTGGGACAGGGATTACATCTAATGAAAAACTGTTTTTT. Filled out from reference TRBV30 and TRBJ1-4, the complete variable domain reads SQTIHQWPATLVQPVGSPLSLECTVEGTSNPNLYWYRQAAGRGLQLLFYSVGIGQISSEVPQNLSASRPQDRQFILSSKKLLLSDSGFYLCACNPGTGITSNEKLFFGSGTQLSVL.

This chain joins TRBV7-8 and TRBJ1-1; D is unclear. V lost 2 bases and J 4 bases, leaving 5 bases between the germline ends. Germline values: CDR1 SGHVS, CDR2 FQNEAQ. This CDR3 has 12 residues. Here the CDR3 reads CASSLYPTEAFF. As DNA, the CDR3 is TGTGCCAGCAGCTTATATCCCACTGAAGCTTTCTTT.

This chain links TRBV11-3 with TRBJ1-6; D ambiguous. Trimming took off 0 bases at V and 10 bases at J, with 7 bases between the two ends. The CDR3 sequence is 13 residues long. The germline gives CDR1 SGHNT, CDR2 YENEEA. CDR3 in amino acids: CASSLEGGSPLHF. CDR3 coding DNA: TGTGCCAGCAGCTTAGAGGGAGGGTCACCCCTCCACTTT.